This is a list of T cell receptor beta chains from one sample in a study of somatic mutations in cytotoxic T cells in rheumatoid arthritis. Repertoires were generated with immunoSEQ multiplex PCR, while TCRdb's copy carries only in-frame clones and drops some. The sample lists 3,500 to 5,000 clones, just under 80% occurring once. Sequenced input: CD8+ T cells sorted from blood. Receptors originate from a woman aged 60 to 75 with rheumatoid arthritis. Both conserved end residues are part of each CDR3. Fields, in order: clone size, J gene, D gene, V gene, CDR3 length, CDR3 DNA, CDR3 protein. A D gene is named only where the DNA matches it firmly. Some rows have no size entry. The others give once, few or many, or a class for an expanded clone.

>-|TRBJ2-7|TRBD1|TRBV27|15
TGTGCCAGCAGTTGGGGGGGACAGGGCCACTACGAGCAGTACTTC
CASSWGGQGHYEQYF
>-|TRBJ2-1|-|TRBV6-4|14
TGTGCCAGCAGTGAACGGGGCGGGGTGGATGAGCAGTTCTTC
CASSERGGVDEQFF
>-|TRBJ2-5|TRBD2|TRBV27|16
TGTGCCAGCAGTTTATTCGGTAGCGGGGGGACGGAGACCCAGTACTTC
CASSLFGSGGTETQYF
>-|TRBJ1-2|TRBD1|TRBV13|14
TGTGCCAGCAGCTTTACAGGGGGCAGGCGTGGCTACACCTTC
CASSFTGGRRGYTF
>large|TRBJ1-5|-|TRBV7-8|16
TGTGCCAGCAGCTTATATACAGGACCTAGCAATCAGCCCCAGCATTTT
CASSLYTGPSNQPQHF
>-|TRBJ2-2|TRBD2|TRBV19|17
TGTGCCAGCTATCACTACACTAGCGGGGGGTACACCGGGGAGCTGTTTTTT
CASYHYTSGGYTGELFF
>few|TRBJ1-2|-|TRBV29-1|14
TGCAGCGTTGAAGACAGGGGCCCCTACTATGGCTACACCTTC
CSVEDRGPYYGYTF
>-|TRBJ1-1|-|TRBV18|14
TGTGCCAGCTCACCCCCGGGAGGCAGGGGAGAAGCTTTCTTT
CASSPPGGRGEAFF
>-|TRBJ2-5|TRBD2|TRBV27|13
TGTGCCAGCGGACCTGGGGGGGGAGAGACCCAGTACTTC
CASGPGGGETQYF
>-|TRBJ1-6|TRBD1|TRBV7-9|14
TGTGCCAGCAGAACCACAGGGGCCCAAGGGGCCCTCCACTTT
CASRTTGAQGALHF